These 24 T cell receptor beta chains originate from one sample sequenced in a study of blood T cell repertoires in COVID-19. Profiled with immunoSEQ multiplex PCR; TCRdb holds only in-frame clones, not every one. The data hold about 300,000 clones, with 86% observed a single time. The sequenced sample consisted of PBMCs or T cells enriched from blood (not recorded which). Source of these receptors: a woman aged 18-29 years who had recovered from COVID-19.

The rearrangement links TRBV9 to TRBJ2-1; possibly TRBD2 for D (6 bases). This CDR3 region has 15 residues. CDR1 is SGDLS and CDR2 is YYNGEE in the germline V gene. V was clipped by 4 bases and J by 5 bases, with 16 bases between them. DNA for the CDR3: TGTGCCAGCAGCCCCAGAGGAGGGCTGGACAATGAGCAGTTCTTC. It codes for CASSPRGGLDNEQFF.

This clone came up a few times. The chain couples TRBV10-1 to TRBJ1-5; D unclear. This CDR3 has 17 residues. Germline loops: CDR1 WNHNN, CDR2 SYGVQD (reference sequence). Trimming took off 10 bases at V and 1 base at J, with 23 bases between the two ends. CDR3 DNA sequence: TGCGCCACTCCGGACTGTTGGGAGAAGGTAAGCAATCAGCCCCAGCATTTT. It translates to CATPDCWEKVSNQPQHF.

This clone came up once. The rearrangement uses TRBV6-5 and TRBJ1-1; TRBD1 matches 9 bases. With 8 bases clipped from V and 0 bases from J, the junction kept 7 bases outside the gene matches. This CDR3 is built from 15 residues. Germline assignment: CDR1 MNHEY and CDR2 SVGAGI. The CDR3 bases are TGTGCCAGCCGAAGACAGGGGGACGTGAACACTGAAGCTTTCTTT. The encoded protein is CASRRQGDVNTEAFF.

J is TRBJ2-7 and V is TRBV10-3; 7 nucleotides agree with TRBD1. The V gene end was trimmed by 10 bases and the J gene end by 2 bases; junction bases not matched to a gene: 5. Germline V gene data show CDR1 as ENHRY and CDR2 as SYGVKD. The CDR3 contains 12 residues. The CDR3 region is CATSQGAYEQYF. The CDR3 DNA reads as TGTGCCACTTCCCAGGGGGCCTACGAGCAGTACTTC.

V is TRBV9 and J is TRBJ1-4; TRBD1 matches at 9 bases. This CDR3 spans 15 amino acids. In germline, CDR1 is SGDLS, CDR2 YYNGEE. J was trimmed by 6 bases and V by 0 bases; bases with no gene match: 3. CDR3 nucleotides: TGTGCCAGCAGCGTAGTAGGACAGGGGCATGAAAAACTGTTTTTT. It translates to CASSVVGQGHEKLFF.

The chain employs TRBV4-1 and TRBJ1-1, with D possibly being TRBD1 (6 bases). V was trimmed by 0 bases and J by 1 base, leaving 18 bases between them. The CDR3 covers 18 residues. Germline values: CDR1 MGHRA, CDR2 YSYEKL. This CDR3 reads CASSQDPNTWGQNTEAFF. CDR3 nucleotides: TGCGCCAGCAGCCAAGATCCGAATACGTGGGGACAGAACACTGAAGCTTTCTTT.

V gene TRBV9 combines with J gene TRBJ2-2, with TRBD1 matching 10 bases. The CDR3 runs to 20 residues. Germline V CDR1 and CDR2: SGDLS, YYNGEE. The ends lost 2 bases at V and 4 bases at J; junction bases unmatched: 17. For the CDR3, the DNA is TGTGCCAGCAGCGTCTTCTCCCTGCCGACAGGGGGCGCGGGCACCGGGGAGCTGTTTTTT. Amino acid sequence: CASSVFSLPTGGAGTGELFF.

The table lists this clone with many counts. V and J are TRBV10-2 and TRBJ1-1, with 7 nucleotides matching TRBD1. Trimming at V came to 7 bases and at J to 0 bases, leaving 2 bases not matched to a gene. Looked up from germline, CDR1 is WSHSY and CDR2 is SAAADI. CDR3 length equals 13 residues. The CDR3 protein is CASIGTVNTEAFF. CDR3 nucleotides: TGCGCCAGCATCGGGACAGTGAACACTGAAGCTTTCTTT.

This clone came up once. The chain is built from TRBV19 and TRBJ2-1; 9 bases fit TRBD2. Germline V gene data show CDR1 as LNHDA and CDR2 as SQIVND (reference sequence). The CDR3 spans 15 residues. The trim removed 5 bases at V and 7 bases at J, leaving 9 bases unmatched. DNA for the CDR3: TGTGCCAGTAGTTTTTCAGCGGGAGGTTGGAATGAGCAGTTCTTC. Amino acid sequence: CASSFSAGGWNEQFF.

The chain uses TRBV5-1 and TRBJ2-1; 12 nucleotides line up with TRBD2. Germline CDR1 SGHRS, CDR2 YFSETQ. Trimming removed 5 bases from V and 4 bases from J; junction bases left unmatched: 1. The length of the CDR3 is 14 residues. The CDR3 spells CASSTSGGYNEQFF. Written as DNA, the CDR3 is TGCGCCAGCAGTACTAGCGGGGGGTACAATGAGCAGTTCTTC.

The chain carries TRBV7-8 and TRBJ2-7; 10 bases fit TRBD1. The germline V gene has CDR1 SGHVS and CDR2 FQNEAQ. V lost 4 bases and J lost 0; bases outside the gene matches: 3. The CDR3 has 15 amino acids. The CDR3 DNA reads TGTGCCAGCAGCTCGGGGACAGGGGACTCCTACGAGCAGTACTTC. Its protein product is CASSSGTGDSYEQYF.

This clone came up once. The genes are TRBV29-1 and TRBJ1-1; 8 bases are shared with TRBD1. Germline V CDR1 and CDR2: SQVTM, ANQGSEA. The V segment lost 7 bases and the J segment 1 base; nucleotides outside the gene matches: 5. The CDR3 covers 13 residues. The CDR3 sequence is CSAHDRGNTEAFF. Written as DNA, the CDR3 is TGCAGCGCGCACGACAGGGGGAACACTGAAGCTTTCTTT.

This CDR3 reads CASSKRLTEAFF. In DNA, the CDR3 is TGTGCCAGCAGTAAGCGACTCACTGAAGCTTTCTTT. J is TRBJ1-1 and V is TRBV2, with D unresolved. The CDR3 is made up of 12 amino acids. V lost 5 bases to trimming and J lost 4 bases, with 8 bases between them. Per germline, CDR1 SNHLY and CDR2 FYNNEI.

The chain couples TRBV3-1 (or the pseudogene TRBV3-2) to TRBJ1-1, with a possible D match to TRBD1 (6 bases). This CDR3 spans 14 amino acids. CDR1 and CDR2 (germline): LGHDT, YNNKEL (reference sequence). Trimming cost V 5 bases and J 7 bases, with 17 bases left between them. The CDR3 bases are TGTGCCAGCAGCGGTTTGGGGGCGGCGAGTGAAGCTTTCTTT. It yields the protein CASSGLGAASEAFF.

V is TRBV6-4 and J is TRBJ1-1; 9 bases fit TRBD1. The length of the CDR3 is 21 residues. CDR1 is MRHNA and CDR2 is SNTAGT in the germline V gene. The V and J ends lost 2 bases and 0 bases, in that order; junction bases with no gene match: 19. The CDR3 spells CASSDHLVLGGTGGLNTEAFF. CDR3 in DNA: TGTGCCAGCAGTGACCACCTAGTTTTAGGGGGAACAGGGGGCCTGAACACTGAAGCTTTCTTT.

The V call is TRBV5-1, the J call TRBJ1-4; TRBD1 aligns across 7 bases. The ends lost 3 bases at V and 4 bases at J; junction bases unmatched: 9. Germline CDR1 is SGHRS and CDR2 is YFSETQ. The CDR3 is 16 residues long. The chain's CDR3 is CASSSYNRGSNEKLFF. Written as DNA, the CDR3 is TGCGCCAGCAGCTCTTACAACAGGGGAAGTAATGAAAAACTGTTTTTT. The full variable domain, its missing parts supplied by reference TRBV5-1 and TRBJ1-4, is KAGVTQTPRYLIKTRGQQVTLSCSPISGHRSVSWYQQTPGQGLQFLFEYFSETQRNKGNFPGRFSGRQFSNSRSEMNVSTLELGDSALYLCASSSYNRGSNEKLFFGSGTQLSVL.

This clone came up a few times. The rearrangement uses TRBV9 and TRBJ2-1; tentatively, D is TRBD2 (6 bases). V lost 4 bases and J 6 bases, leaving 11 bases between the germline ends. This CDR3 contains 13 residues. The V gene's germline CDR1 is SGDLS and CDR2 YYNGEE. CDR3 sequence reads: CASSPGTFNEQFF. DNA of the CDR3: TGTGCCAGCAGCCCCGGGACTTTCAATGAGCAGTTCTTC.

The chain is built from TRBV18 and TRBJ1-1; 10 bases agree with TRBD1. The V gene end was trimmed by 4 bases and the J gene end by 2 bases; junction bases not matched to a gene: 4. Germline V CDR1 and CDR2: KGHSH, LQKENI. The CDR3 runs to 15 residues. CDR3 DNA: TGTGCCAGCTCACTGGAGACAGGGGGCAACACTGAAGCTTTCTTT. Its translation is CASSLETGGNTEAFF.

The gene calls are TRBV9 and TRBJ2-5; perhaps TRBD1 as D (5 bases). Germline CDR1 and CDR2: SGDLS and YYNGEE. The CDR3 extends over 13 amino acids. Trimming removed 0 bases from V and 4 bases from J, with 7 bases in between. The CDR3 loop is CASSVDRSETQYF. The CDR3 bases are TGTGCCAGCAGCGTAGACAGGTCAGAGACCCAGTACTTC.

About this clone itself: Within the sample, other DNA sequences also encode this same CDR3. V is TRBV3-1 (or the pseudogene TRBV3-2) and J is TRBJ1-3; D is possibly TRBD1 (6 bases). The CDR3 totals 14 residues. The germline CDR1 and CDR2 sequences are LGHDT and YNNKEL (reference sequence). The germline V and J ends were trimmed by 6 bases and 4 bases, with 13 bases remaining between them. The CDR3 protein is CASSTTGSGNTIYF. CDR3 sequence (DNA): TGTGCCAGCAGTACTACAGGGTCAGGAAACACCATATATTTT.

This clone was seen a single time. The rearrangement joins TRBV9 to TRBJ2-3; 10 nucleotides agree with TRBD2. Germline trimming cut 5 bases from V and 7 bases from J; bases unmatched to any gene: 10. This CDR3 comprises 15 residues. The V gene's germline CDR1 is SGDLS and CDR2 YYNGEE. This CDR3 reads CASRALAGADHTQYF. The CDR3 DNA is TGTGCCAGCAGAGCCCTAGCGGGAGCTGATCATACGCAGTATTTT.

This clone was seen only a few times. The rearrangement links TRBV3-1 (or the pseudogene TRBV3-2) to TRBJ1-5, with D possibly matching TRBD1 (5 bases). Trimming removed 4 bases from V and 7 bases from J, with 11 bases in between. CDR3 length equals 13 residues. Germline CDR1 is LGHDT and CDR2 is YNNKEL (reference sequence). CDR3 DNA sequence: TGTGCCAGCAGCCCGGGGAGGGACCAGCCCCAGCATTTT. This encodes CASSPGRDQPQHF.

J is TRBJ2-2 and V is TRBV3-1 (or the pseudogene TRBV3-2); a possible D gene is TRBD2 (5 bases). The CDR3 contains 16 residues. Germline V lookup: CDR1 LGHDT, CDR2 YNNKEL (reference sequence). Trimming took off 0 bases at V and 0 bases at J, with 8 bases between the two ends. The CDR3 nucleotides are TGTGCCAGCAGCCAAGAGGGAGTGACGAACACCGGGGAGCTGTTTTTT. This translates into CASSQEGVTNTGELFF.

On this clone: The sample contains more than one DNA sequence encoding this CDR3. The chain has TRBV5-1 and TRBJ2-7; the match to TRBD1 covers 10 bases. The V segment lost 4 bases and the J segment 2 bases; nucleotides outside the gene matches: 3. CDR3 size: 14 residues. Germline values: CDR1 SGHRS, CDR2 YFSETQ. The CDR3 region is CASSLGTGAYEQYF. The CDR3 bases are TGCGCCAGCAGCCTCGGGACAGGGGCCTACGAGCAGTACTTC.